These T cell receptor beta chains were read from a single sample in a study of OX40 agonist ivuxolimab in advanced cancers. Generated by immunoSEQ multiplex PCR, the TCRdb table keeps only in-frame clones and is missing some. Among roughly 67,000 clones listed, nearly 90% were seen once. This sample comprised CD4+ or CD8+ T cells sorted from blood, obtained in a trial of the OX40 agonist ivuxolimab. The source is an adult with an advanced solid tumor such as melanoma, head and neck, liver or kidney cancer. Each CDR3 is given with its conserved first and last residue. The D gene is left open where the match is weak. Size is stated for part of the rows, as once, few or many counts, or as a class when the clone is expanded.

J gene: TRBJ2-1
clone size: .
D gene: .
V gene: TRBV4-2
CDR3 DNA: TGTGCCAGCAGCCAAGATAATGTGGCCACGGCCGTCGGGTACAATGAGCAGTTCTTC
CDR3 protein: CASSQDNVATAVGYNEQFF

J gene: TRBJ2-3
clone size: .
D gene: .
V gene: TRBV5-1
CDR3 DNA: TGCGCCAGCAGCTTGGGCGGGAACACAGATACGCAGTATTTT
CDR3 protein: CASSLGGNTDTQYF

J gene: TRBJ1-5
clone size: .
D gene: .
V gene: TRBV6-5
CDR3 DNA: TGTGCCAGCAGCAACCTACGAGGGGACCATCAGCCCCAGCATTTT
CDR3 protein: CASSNLRGDHQPQHF

J gene: TRBJ2-7
clone size: .
D gene: TRBD2
V gene: TRBV7-2
CDR3 DNA: TGTGCCAGCAGCGTACAAGGGACTAGTTCGGTCGAGCAGTACTTC
CDR3 protein: CASSVQGTSSVEQYF

J gene: TRBJ2-7
clone size: .
D gene: TRBD1
V gene: TRBV19
CDR3 DNA: TGTGCCAGTAGTGCCGAGGACAGGCGTTTCTACGAGCAGTACTTC
CDR3 protein: CASSAEDRRFYEQYF

J gene: TRBJ2-2
clone size: .
D gene: TRBD1
V gene: TRBV10-3
CDR3 DNA: TGTGCCAGCAGTTTTCTGCGAGGGGGCCATGGGGTCGGGGAGCTGTTTTTT
CDR3 protein: CASSFLRGGHGVGELFF

J gene: TRBJ1-2
clone size: .
D gene: TRBD1
V gene: TRBV29-1
CDR3 DNA: TGCAGCGTTGAGAGGACAGGGCCTGGCTACACCTTC
CDR3 protein: CSVERTGPGYTF

J gene: TRBJ2-2
clone size: .
D gene: TRBD2
V gene: TRBV9
CDR3 DNA: TGTGCCAGCGCCGGGGCGGGAGGGGCCGGGGAGCTGTTTTTT
CDR3 protein: CASAGAGGAGELFF

J gene: TRBJ1-5
clone size: .
D gene: TRBD1
V gene: TRBV28
CDR3 DNA: TGTGCCAGCAGTGTAGGAGGGACAGGGTGGCATCAGCCCCAGCATTTT
CDR3 protein: CASSVGGTGWHQPQHF

J gene: TRBJ2-7
clone size: .
D gene: TRBD2
V gene: TRBV19
CDR3 DNA: TGTGCCAGTAGTAGCCTCGGACTAGCGGGGGGCTACGAGCAGTACTTC
CDR3 protein: CASSSLGLAGGYEQYF

J gene: TRBJ2-1
clone size: .
D gene: .
V gene: TRBV11-1
CDR3 DNA: TGTGCCAGCAGCGGACAGACGGAGGACTACAATGAGCAGTTCTTC
CDR3 protein: CASSGQTEDYNEQFF

J gene: TRBJ2-1
clone size: once
D gene: .
V gene: TRBV5-5
CDR3 DNA: TGTGCCAGCAGCCAGGGAGGAAGCAACAATGAGCAGTTCTTC
CDR3 protein: CASSQGGSNNEQFF

J gene: TRBJ1-1
clone size: .
D gene: .
V gene: TRBV27
CDR3 DNA: TGTGCCAGCAGTGTGGGAGGGATTATGAACACTGAAGCTTTCTTT
CDR3 protein: CASSVGGIMNTEAFF

J gene: TRBJ1-1
clone size: .
D gene: TRBD1
V gene: TRBV11-2
CDR3 DNA: TGTGCCAGCAGCTTAGGAGCGGAGACAGGGGCCGCTTTCTTT
CDR3 protein: CASSLGAETGAAFF

J gene: TRBJ1-6
clone size: .
D gene: .
V gene: TRBV6-5
CDR3 DNA: TGTGCCAGCAGCTACGAAGGCGCCTCCTATAATTCACCCCTCCACTTT
CDR3 protein: CASSYEGASYNSPLHF

J gene: TRBJ1-2
clone size: .
D gene: .
V gene: TRBV7-9
CDR3 DNA: TGTGCCAGCAGTCGCGCCGAGGACTTCCCCTATGGCTACACCTTC
CDR3 protein: CASSRAEDFPYGYTF

J gene: TRBJ1-4
clone size: .
D gene: .
V gene: TRBV29-1
CDR3 DNA: TGCAGCGTTGAGGCAGGGGAAGGGGAAAAACTGTTTTTT
CDR3 protein: CSVEAGEGEKLFF

J gene: TRBJ1-3
clone size: few
D gene: TRBD1
V gene: TRBV7-3
CDR3 DNA: TGTGCCAGCAGCTTAGACAGGGGAACTGGAAACACCATATATTTT
CDR3 protein: CASSLDRGTGNTIYF

J gene: TRBJ1-4
clone size: .
D gene: .
V gene: TRBV18
CDR3 DNA: TGTGCCAGCTCACCACGGGAGCCAAAGGGTGAAAAACTGTTTTTT
CDR3 protein: CASSPREPKGEKLFF

J gene: TRBJ1-4
clone size: .
D gene: TRBD1
V gene: TRBV7-8
CDR3 DNA: TGTGCCAGCAGAGATGACAGGGGAGGGGAACAACTGTTTTTT
CDR3 protein: CASRDDRGGEQLFF

J gene: TRBJ1-2
clone size: .
D gene: .
V gene: TRBV18
CDR3 DNA: TGTGCCAGCTCACCCGAACGTTATGGCTACACCTTC
CDR3 protein: CASSPERYGYTF

J gene: TRBJ2-1
clone size: .
D gene: .
V gene: TRBV5-1
CDR3 DNA: TGCGCCAGCAGGACGGGAACTTCCCCCGACAATGAGCAGTTCTTC
CDR3 protein: CASRTGTSPDNEQFF

J gene: TRBJ1-5
clone size: .
D gene: .
V gene: TRBV2
CDR3 DNA: TGTGCCAGCAGTGCTGGTGGGGTCAATCAGCCCCAGCATTTT
CDR3 protein: CASSAGGVNQPQHF

J gene: TRBJ2-2
clone size: .
D gene: TRBD2
V gene: TRBV7-9
CDR3 DNA: TGTGCCAGCAGTCCGGGAGGCGGCACCGGGGAGCTGTTTTTT
CDR3 protein: CASSPGGGTGELFF

J gene: TRBJ2-7
clone size: once
D gene: .
V gene: TRBV5-1
CDR3 DNA: TGCGCCAGCAGCCGGGGGACCCTCAACGAGCAGTACTTC
CDR3 protein: CASSRGTLNEQYF

J gene: TRBJ1-1
clone size: .
D gene: TRBD1
V gene: TRBV28
CDR3 DNA: TGTGCCAGCAGTTCAGGGGGCACTGAAGCTTTCTTT
CDR3 protein: CASSSGGTEAFF

J gene: TRBJ2-5
clone size: .
D gene: TRBD1
V gene: TRBV19
CDR3 DNA: TGTGCCAGTAGTATAGATAGGGACAGGGCCCAGTACTTC
CDR3 protein: CASSIDRDRAQYF

J gene: TRBJ2-7
clone size: .
D gene: TRBD1
V gene: TRBV19
CDR3 DNA: TGTGCCAGTAGCAGATGGACAGGGAAAACCTACGAGCAGTACTTC
CDR3 protein: CASSRWTGKTYEQYF

J gene: TRBJ1-1
clone size: .
D gene: TRBD1
V gene: TRBV7-6
CDR3 DNA: TGTGCCAGCAGCCCGAGGACAGGGTACCGGTTCACTGAAGCTTTCTTT
CDR3 protein: CASSPRTGYRFTEAFF

J gene: TRBJ1-3
clone size: .
D gene: .
V gene: TRBV5-6
CDR3 DNA: TGTGCCAGCAGCTTCCTCCCGGGGTCCGGAAACACCATATATTTT
CDR3 protein: CASSFLPGSGNTIYF

J gene: TRBJ2-7
clone size: .
D gene: .
V gene: TRBV6-6
CDR3 DNA: TGTGCCAGCAGGGCCGGGTCCCGCTACGAGCAGTACTTC
CDR3 protein: CASRAGSRYEQYF

J gene: TRBJ1-1
clone size: once
D gene: TRBD1
V gene: TRBV7-2
CDR3 DNA: TGTGCCAGCAGCCCCGGACAGGGCTTGAACACTGAAGCTTTCTTT
CDR3 protein: CASSPGQGLNTEAFF

J gene: TRBJ2-3
clone size: .
D gene: .
V gene: TRBV6-5
CDR3 DNA: TGTGCCAGCAGTTACTCGATAGGCACAGGAACAGATACGCAGTATTTT
CDR3 protein: CASSYSIGTGTDTQYF

J gene: TRBJ2-1
clone size: .
D gene: .
V gene: TRBV7-9
CDR3 DNA: TGTGCCAGCAGCTTAGGGGAATCGAACTACAATGAGCAGTTCTTC
CDR3 protein: CASSLGESNYNEQFF

J gene: TRBJ1-6
clone size: .
D gene: .
V gene: TRBV6-6
CDR3 DNA: TGTGCCAGCAAGCAGGGGTCCTATAATTCACCCCTCCACTTT
CDR3 protein: CASKQGSYNSPLHF

J gene: TRBJ2-7
clone size: .
D gene: TRBD2
V gene: TRBV7-8
CDR3 DNA: TGTGCCAGCAGCCAGCTACTAGCGGGGTGGGAGTACTTC
CDR3 protein: CASSQLLAGWEYF

J gene: TRBJ2-3
clone size: .
D gene: .
V gene: TRBV7-9
CDR3 DNA: TGTGCCAGCAACCCACACATGGCCTTATCTGATACGCAGTATTTT
CDR3 protein: CASNPHMALSDTQYF

J gene: TRBJ2-1
clone size: once
D gene: .
V gene: TRBV11-3
CDR3 DNA: TGTGCCAGCAGCTTATCAGGCGGGACCTACAATGAGCAGTTCTTC
CDR3 protein: CASSLSGGTYNEQFF

J gene: TRBJ2-1
clone size: .
D gene: .
V gene: TRBV7-2
CDR3 DNA: TGTGCCAGCAGCTTTAGGACAGTTATTAATGAGCAGTTCTTC
CDR3 protein: CASSFRTVINEQFF

J gene: TRBJ1-1
clone size: .
D gene: .
V gene: TRBV6-1
CDR3 DNA: TGTGCCAGCCTAAGGGCAGGGTTGAACACTGAAGCTTTCTTT
CDR3 protein: CASLRAGLNTEAFF

J gene: TRBJ2-7
clone size: .
D gene: TRBD1
V gene: TRBV11-2
CDR3 DNA: TGTGCCAGCAGCTTCGGGACAGGGGGGTCCTCCTACGAGCAGTACTTC
CDR3 protein: CASSFGTGGSSYEQYF

J gene: TRBJ1-2
clone size: .
D gene: TRBD1
V gene: TRBV10-3
CDR3 DNA: TGTGCCATCAGAGGGGACAGGGAGATCTATGGCTACACCTTC
CDR3 protein: CAIRGDREIYGYTF

J gene: TRBJ1-5
clone size: .
D gene: .
V gene: TRBV19
CDR3 DNA: TGTGCCAGTAGGTTACAGGGTAATGGGGGCAATCAGCCCCAGCATTTT
CDR3 protein: CASRLQGNGGNQPQHF

J gene: TRBJ1-2
clone size: .
D gene: .
V gene: TRBV19
CDR3 DNA: TGTGCCAGCCGGCTTTTGGCGGATGGGGGCTACACCTTC
CDR3 protein: CASRLLADGGYTF

J gene: TRBJ1-2
clone size: few
D gene: .
V gene: TRBV5-1
CDR3 DNA: TGCGCCAGCAGTACAGGGAGCGGCGTCAGCGGCTACACCTTC
CDR3 protein: CASSTGSGVSGYTF

J gene: TRBJ2-7
clone size: .
D gene: TRBD1
V gene: TRBV18
CDR3 DNA: TGTGCCAGCTCTCAGGACAGGGGGCTCGAGCAGTACTTC
CDR3 protein: CASSQDRGLEQYF

J gene: TRBJ2-2
clone size: .
D gene: .
V gene: TRBV28
CDR3 DNA: TGTGCCAGCAGACACAGGAACACCGGGGAGCTGTTTTTT
CDR3 protein: CASRHRNTGELFF

J gene: TRBJ1-4
clone size: once
D gene: .
V gene: TRBV11-2
CDR3 DNA: TGTGCCAGCAGCTCCCGGGGCAATGAAAAACTGTTTTTT
CDR3 protein: CASSSRGNEKLFF

J gene: TRBJ1-2
clone size: once
D gene: .
V gene: TRBV6-1
CDR3 DNA: TGTGCCAGCAGTGAAAATGATGTGAGCTATGGCTACACCTTC
CDR3 protein: CASSENDVSYGYTF

J gene: TRBJ1-2
clone size: .
D gene: .
V gene: TRBV6-5
CDR3 DNA: TGTGCCAGCAGAAACGGGGGTCCGTATGGCTACACCTTC
CDR3 protein: CASRNGGPYGYTF

J gene: TRBJ2-6
clone size: .
D gene: .
V gene: TRBV28
CDR3 DNA: TGTGCCAGCAGTTTAGTGGCAGCAACCAACGTCCTGACTTTC
CDR3 protein: CASSLVAATNVLTF

J gene: TRBJ1-2
clone size: .
D gene: TRBD1
V gene: TRBV30
CDR3 DNA: TGTGCCTGGAGTCTAACGGGACAGAGGAGCTATGGCTACACCTTC
CDR3 protein: CAWSLTGQRSYGYTF

J gene: TRBJ1-1
clone size: .
D gene: .
V gene: TRBV6-1
CDR3 DNA: TGTGCCAGCACCCTAGGATGGAACACTGAAGCTTTCTTT
CDR3 protein: CASTLGWNTEAFF

J gene: TRBJ2-3
clone size: .
D gene: .
V gene: TRBV7-9
CDR3 DNA: TGTGCCAGCAGCTTCGGCACAGATACGCAGTATTTT
CDR3 protein: CASSFGTDTQYF

J gene: TRBJ2-2
clone size: .
D gene: .
V gene: TRBV5-8
CDR3 DNA: TGTGCCAGCAGCTTGATGAGCGGGAACACCGGGGAGCTGTTTTTT
CDR3 protein: CASSLMSGNTGELFF